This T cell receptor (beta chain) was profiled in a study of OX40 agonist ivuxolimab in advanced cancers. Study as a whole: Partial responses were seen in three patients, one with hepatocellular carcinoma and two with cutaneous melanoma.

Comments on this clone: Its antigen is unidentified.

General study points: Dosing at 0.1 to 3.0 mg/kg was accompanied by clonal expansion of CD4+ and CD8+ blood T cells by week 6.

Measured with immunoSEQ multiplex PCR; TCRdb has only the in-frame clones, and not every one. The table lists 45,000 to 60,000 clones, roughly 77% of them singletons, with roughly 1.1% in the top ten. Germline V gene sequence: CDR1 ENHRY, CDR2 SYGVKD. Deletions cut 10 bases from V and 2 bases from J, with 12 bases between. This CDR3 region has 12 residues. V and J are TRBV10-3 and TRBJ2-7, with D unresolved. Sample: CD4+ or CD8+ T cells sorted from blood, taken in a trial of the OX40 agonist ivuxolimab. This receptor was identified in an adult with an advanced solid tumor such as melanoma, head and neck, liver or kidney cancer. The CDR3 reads CATADSPYEQYF. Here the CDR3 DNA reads TGTGCCACGGCTGACTCCCCCTACGAGCAGTACTTC.